These 15 T cell receptor beta chains came from one sample sequenced in a study of T cell changes during pregnancy in multiple sclerosis. Generated by immunoSEQ multiplex PCR, the TCRdb table keeps only in-frame clones and is missing some. The profile shows approximately 110,000 clones, about 93% of them singletons. The material was peripheral blood, obtained in the third trimester of pregnancy. All receptors come from a female donor with multiple sclerosis, enrolled in a pregnancy study.

V is TRBV15 and J is TRBJ2-7, with 11 bases identical to TRBD2. The CDR3 spans 16 residues. Germline V gives CDR1 LNHNV, CDR2 YYDKDF (reference sequence). The trim removed 5 bases at V and 5 bases at J, leaving 11 bases unmatched. The CDR3 sequence: CATSPPSGRTYHEQYF. The CDR3 DNA follows: TGTGCCACCAGCCCTCCTAGCGGGAGGACGTACCACGAGCAGTACTTC.

The chain is built from TRBV27 and TRBJ2-2; 7 positions match TRBD1. The CDR3 contains 18 residues. The V and J ends lost 2 bases and 2 bases, in that order; junction bases with no gene match: 11. Germline V gene lookup returns CDR1 MNHEY and CDR2 SMNVEV (reference sequence). The CDR3 loop reads CASSLRWDSLFNTGELFF. DNA of the CDR3: TGTGCCAGCAGTTTAAGGTGGGACAGTTTATTTAACACCGGGGAGCTGTTTTTT.

The chain links TRBV7-9 to TRBJ2-7, with a tentative D call TRBD1 (6 bases). This CDR3 region has 13 residues. The germline V gene has CDR1 SEHNR and CDR2 FQNEAQ (reference sequence). V was clipped by 2 bases and J by 3 bases, with 8 bases between them. This CDR3 is CASSLSGDYEQYF. In DNA, the CDR3 is TGTGCCAGCAGCTTATCAGGGGACTACGAGCAGTACTTC.

The chain's CDR3 is CASSLRGQGLKNTEAFF. The CDR3 DNA reads TGTGCCAGCAGTTTACGGGGACAGGGGCTTAAGAACACTGAAGCTTTCTTT. This sequence joins TRBV28 and TRBJ1-1; 10 bases agree with TRBD1. The ends lost 2 bases at V and 1 base at J; junction bases unmatched: 7. The CDR3 totals 17 residues. Germline assignment: CDR1 MDHEN and CDR2 SYDVKM.

This sequence joins TRBV14 and TRBJ2-7; 9 positions agree with TRBD1. V dropped 6 bases and J dropped 5; count of bases not matched to a gene: 14. Germline loops: CDR1 SGHDN, CDR2 FVKESK. This CDR3 region has 16 residues. The CDR3, as DNA: TGTGCCAGCAGAAAACCCTTCGGGACAGGGATACACGAGCAGTACTTC. This sequence encodes CASRKPFGTGIHEQYF.

The chain joins TRBV11-2 to TRBJ2-5; TRBD2 matches at 14 bases. Looked up from germline, CDR1 is SGHAT and CDR2 is FQNNGV. This CDR3 is 16 amino acids long. V dropped 3 bases and J dropped 3; count of bases not matched to a gene: 3. The CDR3 region has the DNA TGTGCCAGCAGCTTTGGACTAGCGGGGGGTAAAGAGACCCAGTACTTC. Its protein is CASSFGLAGGKETQYF.

This chain joins TRBV7-7 and TRBJ1-3; D remains ambiguous. The CDR3 loop spans 15 amino acids. The ends were cut back, 5 bases at V and 4 bases at J, with 15 bases in the middle. CDR1 SSHAT and CDR2 FNYEAQ come from the germline V gene (reference sequence). CDR3 bases: TGTGCCAGCAGCATTAGTCCCGGGGAAGGAAACACCATATATTTT. Protein product: CASSISPGEGNTIYF.

The chain joins TRBV19 to TRBJ2-3, with D perhaps matching TRBD1 (7 bases). Germline assignment: CDR1 LNHDA and CDR2 SQIVND (reference sequence). The V gene lost 4 bases and the J gene lost 6 bases, with 11 bases spanning the gap. The CDR3 spans 13 residues. CDR3 in amino acids: CASSTGGRDTQYF. CDR3 sequence (DNA): TGTGCCAGTAGTACAGGGGGGCGGGATACGCAGTATTTT.

The chain's CDR3 is CASSPRTGSYEQYF. CDR3 nucleotides: TGTGCCAGCAGCCCCCGGACAGGGTCCTACGAGCAGTACTTC. This chain joins TRBV7-2 and TRBJ2-7, with TRBD1 matching 8 bases. The V gene's germline CDR1 is SGHTA and CDR2 FQGNSA. This CDR3 region has 14 residues. Trimming at V came to 5 bases and at J to 1 base, leaving 4 bases not matched to a gene.

The gene calls are TRBV28 and TRBJ1-1; 8 bases map to TRBD1. The V and J ends lost 1 base and 4 bases, in that order; junction bases with no gene match: 2. The V gene's germline CDR1 is MDHEN and CDR2 SYDVKM. The length of the CDR3 is 14 residues. This CDR3 reads CASSLSGGGTEAFF. The CDR3 DNA reads TGTGCCAGCAGTTTATCAGGGGGCGGCACTGAAGCTTTCTTT.

This clone was seen only a few times. This chain uses TRBV9 with TRBJ1-1; D unclear. CDR1 and CDR2 from the germline V gene are SGDLS and YYNGEE. The CDR3 is 13 residues long. Trimming shortened V by 1 base and J by 5 bases, and 9 bases separated the two germline ends. The CDR3 DNA follows: TGTGCCAGCAGCGTAAGTTGGAGAACTGAAGCTTTCTTT. Translating gives CASSVSWRTEAFF.

The V gene is TRBV2, the J gene TRBJ1-1, with 9 bases lining up with TRBD1. The CDR3 has 14 amino acids. In germline, CDR1 is SNHLY, CDR2 FYNNEI. V shed 6 bases and J 6 bases; nucleotides not matched to a gene: 8. CDR3 nucleotides: TGTGCCAGCAGGCCGGGACAGGGCTCTTCTGAAGCTTTCTTT. Its protein is CASRPGQGSSEAFF.

The chain is built from TRBV19 and TRBJ2-3, with 8 bases that match TRBD2. The germline V gene encodes CDR1 LNHDA and CDR2 SQIVND (reference sequence). The CDR3 consists of 15 residues. After removal of 4 bases from V and 3 bases from J, the junction contained 6 bases not matched to a gene. CDR3: CASSTGLAGTDTQYF. As DNA, the CDR3 is TGTGCCAGTAGTACCGGGTTAGCGGGGACAGATACGCAGTATTTT.

The chain employs TRBV12-5 and TRBJ1-5; 7 bases line up with TRBD1. The CDR3 has 16 amino acids. Trimming removed 5 bases from V and 0 bases from J; junction bases left unmatched: 7. Germline CDR1 is LGHNT and CDR2 is FRNRAP. CDR3 sequence: CASGPATGDSNQPQHF. The CDR3 coding sequence is TGTGCTAGTGGTCCGGCTACAGGGGATAGCAATCAGCCCCAGCATTTT.

The V and J genes are TRBV29-1 and TRBJ2-3; D remains ambiguous. V lost 4 bases and J 2 bases, leaving 13 bases between the germline ends. The CDR3 loop spans 14 amino acids. CDR1 and CDR2 from the germline V gene are SQVTM and ANQGSEA. CDR3 residues: CSVVSLFPTDTQYF. The CDR3 DNA sequence: TGCAGCGTTGTATCTCTATTTCCCACAGATACGCAGTATTTT.